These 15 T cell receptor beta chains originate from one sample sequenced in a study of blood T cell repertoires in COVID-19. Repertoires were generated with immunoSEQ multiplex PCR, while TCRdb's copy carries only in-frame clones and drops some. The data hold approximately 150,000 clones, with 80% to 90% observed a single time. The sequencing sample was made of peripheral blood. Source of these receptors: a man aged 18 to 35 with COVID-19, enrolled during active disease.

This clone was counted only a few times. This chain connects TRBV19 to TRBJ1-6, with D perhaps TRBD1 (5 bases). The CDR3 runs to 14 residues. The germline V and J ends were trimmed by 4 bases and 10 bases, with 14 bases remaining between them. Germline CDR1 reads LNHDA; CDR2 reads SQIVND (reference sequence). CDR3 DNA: TGTGCCAGTAGTACCCAACCACGGGGGTCACCCCTCCACTTT. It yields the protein CASSTQPRGSPLHF.

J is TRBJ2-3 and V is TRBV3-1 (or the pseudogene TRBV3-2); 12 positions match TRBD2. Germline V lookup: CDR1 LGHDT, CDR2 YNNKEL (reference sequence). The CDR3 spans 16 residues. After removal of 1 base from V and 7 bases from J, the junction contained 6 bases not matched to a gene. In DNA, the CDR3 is TGTGCCAGCAGCCAAGTGCTAGCGGGAGGGAGGAATACGCAGTATTTT. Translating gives CASSQVLAGGRNTQYF.

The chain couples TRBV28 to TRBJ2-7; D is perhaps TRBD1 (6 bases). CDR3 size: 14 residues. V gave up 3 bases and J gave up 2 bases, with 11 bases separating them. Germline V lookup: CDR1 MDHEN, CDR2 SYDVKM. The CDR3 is CASSLKGVPYEQYF. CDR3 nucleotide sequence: TGTGCCAGCAGTTTGAAGGGGGTCCCCTACGAGCAGTACTTC.

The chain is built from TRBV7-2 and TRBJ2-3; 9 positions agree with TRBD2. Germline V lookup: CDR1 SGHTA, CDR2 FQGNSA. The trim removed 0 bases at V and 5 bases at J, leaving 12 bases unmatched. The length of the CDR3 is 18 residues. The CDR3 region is CASSLALSGSSPLDTQYF. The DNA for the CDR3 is TGTGCCAGCAGCTTAGCGCTTAGCGGGAGTTCCCCCCTAGATACGCAGTATTTT. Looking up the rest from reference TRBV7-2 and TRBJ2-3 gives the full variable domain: GAGVSQSPSNKVTEKGKDVELRCDPISGHTALYWYRQSLGQGLEFLIYFQGNSAPDKSGLPSDRFSAERTGGSVSTLTIQRTQQEDSAVYLCASSLALSGSSPLDTQYFGPGTRLTVL.

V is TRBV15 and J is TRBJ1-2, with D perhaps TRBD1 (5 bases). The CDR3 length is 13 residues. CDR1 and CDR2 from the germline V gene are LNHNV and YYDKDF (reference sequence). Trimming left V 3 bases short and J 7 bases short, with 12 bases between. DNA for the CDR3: TGTGCCACCAGCAGGCTACAGGAGGGTGGCTACACCTTC. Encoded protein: CATSRLQEGGYTF.

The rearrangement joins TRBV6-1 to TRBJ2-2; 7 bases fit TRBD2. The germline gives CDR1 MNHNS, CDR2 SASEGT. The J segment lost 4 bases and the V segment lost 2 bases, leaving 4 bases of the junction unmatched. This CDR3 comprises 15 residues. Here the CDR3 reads CASSEPGRATGELFF. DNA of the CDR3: TGTGCCAGCAGTGAACCGGGGAGGGCCACCGGGGAGCTGTTTTTT.

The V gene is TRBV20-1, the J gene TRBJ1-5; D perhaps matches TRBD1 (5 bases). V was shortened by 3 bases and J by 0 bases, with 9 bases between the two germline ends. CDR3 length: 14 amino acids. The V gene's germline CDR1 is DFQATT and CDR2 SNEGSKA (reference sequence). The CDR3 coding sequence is TGCAGTGCTAGTACAGGAGATAGCAATCAGCCCCAGCATTTT. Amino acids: CSASTGDSNQPQHF.

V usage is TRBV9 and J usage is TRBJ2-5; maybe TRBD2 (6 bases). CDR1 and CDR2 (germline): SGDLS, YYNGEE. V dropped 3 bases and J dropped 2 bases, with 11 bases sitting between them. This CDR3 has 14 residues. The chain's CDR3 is CASSEGGTQETQYF. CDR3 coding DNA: TGTGCCAGCAGCGAGGGCGGGACGCAAGAGACCCAGTACTTC. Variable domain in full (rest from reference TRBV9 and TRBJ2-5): DSGVTQTPKHLITATGQRVTLRCSPRSGDLSVYWYQQSLDQGLQFLIQYYNGEERAKGNILERFSAQQFPDLHSELNLSSLELGDSALYFCASSEGGTQETQYFGPGTRLLVL.

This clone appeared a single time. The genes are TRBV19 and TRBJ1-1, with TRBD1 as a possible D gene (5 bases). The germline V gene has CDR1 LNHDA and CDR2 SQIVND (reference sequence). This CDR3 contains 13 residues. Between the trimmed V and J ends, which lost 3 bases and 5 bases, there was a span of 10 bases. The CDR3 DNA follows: TGTGCCAGTAGTATTGAGCGGGGGACTGAAGCTTTCTTT. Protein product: CASSIERGTEAFF.

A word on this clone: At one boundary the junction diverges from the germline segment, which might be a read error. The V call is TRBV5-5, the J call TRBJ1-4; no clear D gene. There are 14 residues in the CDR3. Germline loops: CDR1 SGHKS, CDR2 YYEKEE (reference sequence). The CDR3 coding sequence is TGTGCCAGCAGCTTGTCCCGGACTGATGAAAAACTGCTTTTT. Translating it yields CASSLSRTDEKLLF.

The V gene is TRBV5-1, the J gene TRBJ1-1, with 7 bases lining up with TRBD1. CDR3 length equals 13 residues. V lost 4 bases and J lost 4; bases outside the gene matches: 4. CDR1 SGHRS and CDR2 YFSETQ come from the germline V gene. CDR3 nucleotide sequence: TGCGCCAGCAGCCCTCGACAGGGCACTGAAGCTTTCTTT. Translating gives CASSPRQGTEAFF.

The CDR3 DNA sequence: TGCGCCAGCAGCCTGGGGACAGGGAGCTCCTACGAGCAGTACTTC. Its translation is CASSLGTGSSYEQYF. The rearrangement joins TRBV5-1 to TRBJ2-7; 9 bases agree with TRBD1. Germline assignment: CDR1 SGHRS and CDR2 YFSETQ. CDR3 length: 15 residues. After removal of 4 bases from V and 0 bases from J, the junction contained 5 bases not matched to a gene.

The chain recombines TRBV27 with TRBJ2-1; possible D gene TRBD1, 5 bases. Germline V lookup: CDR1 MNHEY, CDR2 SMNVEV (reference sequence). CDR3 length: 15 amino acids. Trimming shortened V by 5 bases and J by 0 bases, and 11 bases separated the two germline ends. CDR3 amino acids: CASSPRQLSYNEQFF. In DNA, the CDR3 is TGTGCCAGCAGTCCCCGACAGCTCTCCTACAATGAGCAGTTCTTC.

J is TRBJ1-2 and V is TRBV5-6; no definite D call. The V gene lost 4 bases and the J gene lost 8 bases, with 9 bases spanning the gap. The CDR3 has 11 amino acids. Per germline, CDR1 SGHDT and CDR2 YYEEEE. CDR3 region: CASSQSLGYTF. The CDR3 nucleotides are TGTGCCAGCAGCCAATCATTGGGCTACACCTTC.

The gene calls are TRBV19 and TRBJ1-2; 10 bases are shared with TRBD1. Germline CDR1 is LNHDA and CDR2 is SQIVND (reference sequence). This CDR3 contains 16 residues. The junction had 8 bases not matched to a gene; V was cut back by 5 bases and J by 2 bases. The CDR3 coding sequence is TGTGCCAGTAGTTTCGAGACAGGGGGCTTCAACTATGGCTACACCTTC. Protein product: CASSFETGGFNYGYTF. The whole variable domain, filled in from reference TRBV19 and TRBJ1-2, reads DGGITQSPKYLFRKEGQNVTLSCEQNLNHDAMYWYRQDPGQGLRLIYYSQIVNDFQKGDIAEGYSVSREKKESFPLTVTSAQKNPTAFYLCASSFETGGFNYGYTFGSGTRLTVV.